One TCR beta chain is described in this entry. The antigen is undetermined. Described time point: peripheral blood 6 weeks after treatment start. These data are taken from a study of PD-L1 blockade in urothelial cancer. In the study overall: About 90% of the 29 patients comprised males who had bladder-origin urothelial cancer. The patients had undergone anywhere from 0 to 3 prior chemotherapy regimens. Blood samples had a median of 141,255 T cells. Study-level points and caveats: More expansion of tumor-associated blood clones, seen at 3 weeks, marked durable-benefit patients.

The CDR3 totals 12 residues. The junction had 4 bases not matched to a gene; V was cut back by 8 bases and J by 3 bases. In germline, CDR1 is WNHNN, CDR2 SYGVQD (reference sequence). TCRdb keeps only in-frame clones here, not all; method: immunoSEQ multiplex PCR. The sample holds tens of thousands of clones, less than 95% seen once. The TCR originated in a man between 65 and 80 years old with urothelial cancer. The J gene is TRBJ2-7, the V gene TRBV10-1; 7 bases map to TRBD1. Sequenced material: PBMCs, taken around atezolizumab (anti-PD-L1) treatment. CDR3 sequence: CASHRGSYEQYF. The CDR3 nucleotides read TGCGCCAGCCACAGGGGAAGCTACGAGCAGTACTTC.